The present T cell receptor (beta chain) was sequenced within a study of cytomegalovirus exposure and HLA in healthy donors. Primers for the PCR totalled 60 Vbeta and 13 Jbeta. Assay used: immunoSEQ multiplex PCR; TCRdb lists only in-frame clones, some missing. This sample has approximately 130,000 clones, with over 70% found just once. V lost 6 bases and J 4 bases, leaving 10 bases between the germline ends. This CDR3 region has 13 residues. Germline V gene lookup returns CDR1 MNHEY and CDR2 SMNVEV (reference sequence). This TCR came from a woman aged 35 to 49 in good health and CMV-seronegative. The material sequenced was PBMCs. V gene TRBV27 combines with J gene TRBJ1-5; a weak D match, TRBD1 (5 bases). The DNA for the CDR3 is TGTGCCAGCAGGGTAGGGGCGAATCAGCCCCAGCATTTT. Amino acid sequence: CASRVGANQPQHF.